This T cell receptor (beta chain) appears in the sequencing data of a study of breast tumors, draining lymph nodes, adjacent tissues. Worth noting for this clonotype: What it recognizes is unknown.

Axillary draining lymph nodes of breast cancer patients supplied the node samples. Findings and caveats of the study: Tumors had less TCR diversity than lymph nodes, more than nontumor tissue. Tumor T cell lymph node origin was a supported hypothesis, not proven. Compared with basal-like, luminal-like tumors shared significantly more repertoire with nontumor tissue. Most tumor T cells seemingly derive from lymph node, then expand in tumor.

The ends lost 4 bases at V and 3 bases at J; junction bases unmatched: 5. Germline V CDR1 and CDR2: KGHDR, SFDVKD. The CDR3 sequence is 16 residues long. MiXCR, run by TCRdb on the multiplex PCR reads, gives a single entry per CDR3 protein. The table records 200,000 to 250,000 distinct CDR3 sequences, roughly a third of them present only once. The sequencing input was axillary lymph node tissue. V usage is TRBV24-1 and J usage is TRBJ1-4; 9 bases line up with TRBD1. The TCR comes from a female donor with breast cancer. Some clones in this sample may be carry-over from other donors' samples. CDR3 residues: CATSEYRGRANEKLFF. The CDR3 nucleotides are TGTGCCACCAGTGAGTACAGGGGGCGGGCTAATGAAAAACTGTTTTTT.